This T cell receptor beta chain was sequenced during a study of T cells in Graves' hyperthyroidism and ophthalmopathy. The study's findings and limits: Model output signaled ophthalmopathy a median roughly 6.5 months ahead of onset.

Lactation, pregnancy, other autoimmune disease or uncontrolled infection excluded patients. CDR3 length: 13 amino acids. Germline lookup yields CDR1 DFQATT and CDR2 SNEGSKA (reference sequence). J gave up 11 bases and V 6 bases, and 13 bases lay outside the gene matches. This clonotype was recorded at least ten times. No antigen is known for it. RNA transcripts served as the template for amplifying TCR beta CDR3 regions. First-round RT-PCR targeting the TCR CDR3 was performed with the HTBI primer set. TCRdb reprocessed the multiplex PCR reads with MiXCR, giving one entry per CDR3 protein. The sample holds about 660,000 distinct CDR3 sequences; 45% are singletons and the top ten take approximately 7.2%.

The genes are TRBV20-1 and TRBJ1-5; TRBD1 matches at 7 bases. Sequenced input: peripheral blood or thyroid tissue (not recorded which). This receptor was obtained from an adult man with Graves' disease, either hyperthyroidism or ophthalmopathy (not recorded which). CDR3 in amino acids: CSATGQAGTAQHF. For the CDR3, the DNA is TGCAGTGCCACTGGACAGGCGGGCACGGCCCAGCATTTT.